The text below deals with one TCR beta chain. Its specific antigen is unknown. Base qualities are not provided; no much larger clone lies one nucleotide away. The record originates from a study of cytomegalovirus exposure and HLA in healthy donors (dated by TCRdb to 2017 to 2019). For the wider study: According to an earlier analysis of 587 of the donors, about 180 million T cells yielded 117 million unique TCR beta sequences and less than 300 Gb of sequence data. To decide whether each TCR beta V gene segment behaved as functional or pseudogenic, an earlier analysis of some 600 of the donors relied on high-throughput TCR beta sequencing. Around 320 gigabases of sequencing data and approximately 84 million unique TCR sequences were included in an early release covering around 600 HLA-typed donors. The aim of the study was to test whether cataloging public T cell receptors could identify signatures of past pathogen exposure. Roughly 5 DR-DQ haplotypes were handled as single units for association and clustering, since linkage in the cohort was strong. Along with the approximately 620-subject first cohort, a separate validation cohort of some 130 different subjects was used. Genome-wide SNP genotypes for about three fifths of the 666 donors were used in a later genetic analysis, which treated that subset as a discovery cohort. The study combined high-throughput TCR immunosequencing, statistical association of individual TCRs with disease status, and machine learning to predict cytomegalovirus infection status. HLA typing covered class I and class II loci at four-digit resolution. The later analysis used no new phenotypic data to find candidate immune exposures, relying instead on TCR beta sequences and their occurrence across donors. Every repertoire in the discovery cohort had been generated on one and the same sequencing platform. The T cell repertoires of 666 subjects were profiled by immunosequencing and related to cytomegalovirus serostatus. In a later analysis, previously published TCR beta repertoires from roughly 710 donors were re-analyzed and high-resolution HLA genotyping was added so that TCR occurrence patterns could be studied. Of the approximately 400 genotyped donors, approximately 80% were placed in the genetic ancestry cluster associated with self-reported Caucasian donors. Donor age, sex, ethnicity and CMV serostatus were compiled alongside the repertoire data. Typing coverage differed by locus: A, B, C, DRB1 and DQB1 were typed in roughly 620-630 donors, DQA1 in about 500, DPA1 in 606, and DPB1 in around 440. Among roughly 370 genotyped donors of the cohort, an average of approximately 240,000 unique TCR beta nucleotide sequences were sequenced per donor, roughly 20% of them non-productive. Study-level results and caveats: Strong co-occurrence of HLA alleles, especially DR and DQ, made assigning TCR associations to individual alleles difficult. Because some donors lacked HLA typing at each locus, the association tests relied only on the typed subset. Approximately 16 rarely observed V segments, including chromosome 9 orphons, were excluded from the earlier analysis of about 610 of the donors because counts were too low. Some IMGT-functional V segments, including TRBV6-2 and TRBV6-3, could not be distinguished by the 87-base-pair reads and were therefore excluded. A later analysis associated 16,951 TCR beta sequences with specific HLA alleles at a false discovery rate of 0.05. According to a later analysis, parvovirus B19, influenza, CMV and Epstein-Barr virus appeared linked to several top co-occurrence clusters. It was suggested by the authors that the approach could potentially be generalized to other disease states and immunological phenotypes. Across donors, most TCR sequences were observed very rarely, whereas some public TCRs were present in many individuals. In a later analysis, HLA-associated TCR beta chains showed more clonal expansion and lower generation probabilities than non-associated chains that were equally common. In a later genetic analysis, a missense DCLRE1C variant was associated with V-gene and J-gene trimming of TCR beta chains, and the association was replicated in an independent cohort. A further reported finding was that TCR beta sequences accurately predicted the HLA-A and HLA-B alleles for most subjects in the first cohort. A few of the identified cytomegalovirus-associated TCR beta chains were confirmed in vitro to be specific for cytomegalovirus antigens. The study gave a list of roughly 150 TCR beta chains associated with cytomegalovirus. Linkage disequilibrium might explain the correlated functional status among segregating V segments, but an unknown experimental factor could not be excluded. Roughly uniform sequencing depth across donors was assumed in presence/absence analyses, although this assumption may not hold. A cluster of highly shared sequence variants was judged likely to represent a technical artifact of the sequencing pipeline. The classifier was reported to diagnose cytomegalovirus status with high specificity and sensitivity in both the original cohort and the validation cohort. According to a later genetic analysis, donors in an Asian-associated ancestry cluster had fewer N-insertions in productive TCRs than the approximately 690-donor mean. In a later analysis, TCR association rates were found to vary across HLA loci, with the most associated TCRs seen for DRB1 alleles and the fewest for HLA-C alleles. Immune exposure information for the cohort was limited to CMV serostatus. In this cohort, only TCR beta chains were sequenced, and detectable features were limited by the absence of alpha or paired-chain data. In an earlier analysis of some 640 of the donors, most TCR beta V segments were observed in productive rearrangements about 87% or about 30% of the time, broadly matching IMGT annotations. According to a later analysis, most CMV-associated TCR beta chains appeared to be HLA-restricted, and the HLA associations seemed to be driven largely by CMV exposure.

In total, more than 500 healthy bone marrow donors made up the cohort. Cohort members were all nominally healthy when sampled, although unrecorded immune exposures were likely present. The donor was CMV seronegative and belonged to the group of roughly 330 seronegative cohort members. Every donor gave a peripheral blood sample, and the peripheral blood mononuclear cells from that sample were used for TCR beta sequencing. Genomic DNA extraction from the blood cell samples was performed with the Qiagen DNeasy Blood Extraction Kit. The CDR3, from cysteine to phenylalanine, totals 19 residues. Only the CDR3 DNA is retained, 57 bases long and in frame from the first base. The trim is 0 bases for V and 5 bases for J, with a gap of 22 bases between the germline ends. CDR1 and CDR2 are drawn from the germline V gene: MGHRA, YSYEKL. Libraries came from the immunoSEQ multiplex PCR assay. For the multiplex PCR, a mixture combining 60 forward primers for TCR Vbeta segments and 13 reverse primers for TCR Jbeta segments was used. The CDR3 region of rearranged TCR beta genes was amplified from genomic DNA by a multiplex PCR assay. On the Illumina HiSeq System, the amplified TCR beta libraries were sequenced as 87-base-pair reads. The original methods were these. In a later analysis, tens of millions of unique TCR beta chains were counted across the 666 repertoires, and roughly 11 million of these chains were shared by at least two donors. To remove PCR and sequencing errors, raw reads were error-corrected and collapsed into unique sequences using a nearest-neighbor algorithm that merged closely related sequences. V, D and J gene segments were assigned by aligning CDR3 sequences to IMGT reference sequences. For a sequence to be retained, a match of at least six nucleotides to both a V gene segment and a J gene segment was required. Rearrangements were called productive when the CDR3 lacked stop codons and stayed in frame with V and J; all others were non-productive. Following IMGT convention, CDR3 was defined as the stretch from the second conserved V-encoded cysteine to the conserved J-encoded phenylalanine. In an earlier analysis of roughly 610 of the donors, sequences lacking an unambiguous match to a single V gene segment were excluded. An earlier analysis of several hundred of the donors called V segments functional above 56.7% productive rearrangements and segregating when the between-donor standard deviation exceeded 5%. A statistical classification framework was built to diagnose cytomegalovirus status from the catalog of TCR beta chain sequences. In a later analysis, V and J genes were assigned by comparing TCR nucleotide sequences against IMGT/GENE-DB human TR gene sequences. In a later analysis, CDR3 sequences and most-parsimonious VDJ recombination scenarios were assigned using the TCRdist pipeline. In a later analysis, each TCR beta chain was defined by its CDR3 amino acid sequence together with its V-gene family, and reads without a unique V-gene family were excluded. A later analysis removed several hundred highly shared, low-generation-probability nucleotide sequences to deal with suspected cross-contamination and a sequencing artifact. A later analysis calculated a clonal expansion index for each public chain from normalized within-repertoire ranks of inferred template counts. In a later analysis, generation probabilities were computed with a VDJ recombination model fitted to out-of-frame rearrangements, and the resulting probabilities were checked against IGoR. In a later analysis, hypergeometric tests were used to score TCR-TCR, TCR-HLA and TCR-CMV co-occurrence, with a repertoire-size bias correction applied to TCR pairs. To estimate false discovery rates, a later analysis permuted the HLA or CMV assignments 20 times. In a later analysis, co-occurring TCRs were grouped using DBSCAN, with TCRdist sequence similarity added in when clustering inside HLA-allele-positive subsets. For co-occurrence clustering, repertoires with fewer than 30,000 or more than 120,000 public chains were excluded, along with roughly five repertoires with anomalous nucleotide sharing. TCRdb retrieved this table from immuneACCESS and kept in-frame rearrangements only. Not all clones are present; in checked studies, unresolved V genes account for under half, and no reason is known for the remainder. The DNA was the basis for D and trimming; V, J and clone size are from that table. The sample table records fewer than 250,000 clones; approximately 79% of these occur just once. Around 1.9% of the sample is held by the ten biggest clonotypes.

Sequenced input: PBMCs. The receptor's source is a male donor in good health and CMV-seronegative. The sequence links TRBV4-1 to TRBJ1-4; no D gene can be assigned with confidence. The CDR3 reads CASSQEVAGASERNEKLFF. The DNA sequence follows: TGCGCCAGCAGCCAAGAAGTGGCGGGAGCCTCCGAACGAAATGAAAAACTGTTTTTT.